A single TCR beta chain is shown here with its context. Its target is unknown. With V trimmed by 1 base and J by 13 bases, 7 bases remained unmatched. The germline V gene encodes CDR1 SGHVS and CDR2 FQNEAQ. This CDR3 spans 15 amino acids. Treatment meaning: approximately nine-day PBMC culture with coronavirus spike peptide pools or control peptides (ViraFEST assay). These data are taken from a study of vaccination and CD4 T cells after COVID-19. CD4+ T cells that had been cultured provided DNA sequenced with the Oncomine TCR Beta short-read assay. TCRdb reprocessed the PCR reads with MiXCR, giving one entry per CDR3 protein. This repertoire shows under 15,000 distinct CDR3 sequences, about 28% found once; its top ten account for approximately 15%.

Material for sequencing was cultured CD4+ T cells from blood. This TCR derives from a human donor with COVID-19. The chain is built from TRBV7-8 and TRBJ2-2; the match to TRBD2 covers 12 bases. CDR3 amino acids: CASSLDELAGGRLFF. CDR3 coding DNA: TGTGCCAGCAGCTTAGACGAGCTAGCGGGGGGGCGGCTGTTTTTT.